Below are 10 T cell receptor beta chains sequenced from a single sample in a study of T cells in tuberculosis. Sequenced by immunoSEQ multiplex PCR; TCRdb stores in-frame clones only, minus some. There are more than 35,000 clones in the sample; 85% to 95% occur only once, and 9% to 13% lies in the top ten. Sequencing was carried out using PBMCs. These receptors came from a donor between 10 and 35 years old with latent tuberculosis or without tuberculosis infection. Some clones in this sample may be carry-over from other donors' samples.

The rearrangement joins TRBV28 to TRBJ1-1; 7 nucleotides align to TRBD1. Per germline, CDR1 MDHEN and CDR2 SYDVKM. The V and J ends lost 6 bases and 1 base, in that order; junction bases with no gene match: 11. CDR3 length: 16 amino acids. CDR3 coding DNA: TGTGCCAGCAGCCAATCCGGGACAGCGACGAACACTGAAGCTTTCTTT. Its protein product is CASSQSGTATNTEAFF. Full variable domain (outside the CDR3, taken from reference TRBV28 and TRBJ1-1): DVKVTQSSRYLVKRTGEKVFLECVQDMDHENMFWYRQDPGLGLRLIYFSYDVKMKEKGDIPEGYSVSREKKERFSLILESASTNQTSMYLCASSQSGTATNTEAFFGQGTRLTVV.

V and J are TRBV19 and TRBJ2-1, with 8 bases aligning to TRBD1. The germline V gene has CDR1 LNHDA and CDR2 SQIVND (reference sequence). The CDR3 consists of 15 residues. V shed 5 bases, J shed 10 bases, and the junction held 13 bases outside the gene matches. The CDR3 region is CASSWTRQGRYEQFF. CDR3 DNA: TGTGCCAGTAGTTGGACCCGACAGGGGAGGTACGAGCAGTTCTTC.

V usage is TRBV7-2 and J usage is TRBJ2-3; 10 bases match TRBD1. Germline V lookup: CDR1 SGHTA, CDR2 FQGNSA. This CDR3 has 14 amino acids. The junction had 5 bases not matched to a gene; V was cut back by 5 bases and J by 6 bases. The CDR3 DNA is TGTGCCAGCAGCCCACGACAGGGGGCGGATACGCAGTATTTT. Amino acids: CASSPRQGADTQYF. Full variable domain (missing parts from reference TRBV7-2 and TRBJ2-3): GAGVSQSPSNKVTEKGKDVELRCDPISGHTALYWYRQSLGQGLEFLIYFQGNSAPDKSGLPSDRFSAERTGGSVSTLTIQRTQQEDSAVYLCASSPRQGADTQYFGPGTRLTVL.

About this clone itself: Different DNA sequences within this sample yield the same CDR3. The chain is built from TRBV19 and TRBJ2-7; tentative D call: TRBD1 (5 bases). The CDR3 runs to 14 residues. V was pared by 4 bases and J by 4 bases, with 14 bases between. Germline V gives CDR1 LNHDA, CDR2 SQIVND (reference sequence). The CDR3 protein is CASSTTGSSYEQYF. CDR3 bases: TGTGCCAGTAGTACCACAGGTAGTAGTTACGAGCAGTACTTC.

This rearrangement joins TRBV5-4 to TRBJ1-1; TRBD1 might be the D (5 bases). Germline V gene lookup returns CDR1 SGHNT and CDR2 YYREEE (reference sequence). V was clipped by 5 bases and J by 3 bases, with 20 bases between them. This CDR3 is 16 amino acids long. The CDR3 DNA sequence: TGTGCCAGCAGTGGCGGGGGAAAAGTCCATGACACTGAAGCTTTCTTT. It codes for CASSGGGKVHDTEAFF.

In this sample, this clone turned up once. The chain couples TRBV10-3 to TRBJ1-1, with D possibly TRBD1 on 6 matching bases. The V end lost 10 bases, the J end lost 1 base, and 13 bases lay between the germline ends. Germline-derived CDR1 and CDR2 are ENHRY and SYGVKD. The CDR3 contains 13 residues. The CDR3 here is CATTGHQNTEAFF. DNA of the CDR3: TGTGCCACGACGGGACATCAGAACACTGAAGCTTTCTTT.

CDR3 nucleotides: TGTGCCAGCAGCCCAGCGAGAGGAGGGACTGAAGCTTTCTTT. Protein product: CASSPARGGTEAFF. V is TRBV11-2 and J is TRBJ1-1; D not certain. The CDR3 is made up of 14 amino acids. V dropped 5 bases and J dropped 5 bases, with 15 bases sitting between them. CDR1 and CDR2 (germline): SGHAT, FQNNGV.

The CDR3 reads CASRRLDRAGELFF. The CDR3 DNA sequence: TGTGCCAGCAGACGACTAGATCGGGCCGGGGAGCTGTTTTTT. V usage is TRBV27 and J usage is TRBJ2-2; D is possibly TRBD2 (6 bases). The CDR3 covers 14 residues. The V end was cut by 6 bases, the J end by 6 bases, with 14 bases between. The germline CDR1 and CDR2 sequences are MNHEY and SMNVEV (reference sequence).

The rearrangement uses TRBV6-5 and TRBJ2-2; a weak D match, TRBD1 (6 bases). The CDR3 loop spans 13 amino acids. Germline assignment: CDR1 MNHEY and CDR2 SVGAGI. V was cut by 6 bases and J by 6 bases, with 11 bases left in between. CDR3 DNA sequence: TGTGCCAGCAGCAGACAGGTGGCCGGGGAGCTGTTTTTT. It translates to CASSRQVAGELFF.

The chain employs TRBV2 and TRBJ2-7; 8 bases agree with TRBD2. Germline CDR1 and CDR2: SNHLY and FYNNEI. This CDR3 has 16 amino acids. V was pared by 1 base and J by 3 bases, with 8 bases of the junction left unmatched. As DNA, the CDR3 is TGTGCCAGCAGTGAAGTTGGCGGGGGGACCATCTACGAGCAGTACTTC. Its translation is CASSEVGGGTIYEQYF.